This T cell receptor beta chain emerged from a study of neurological immune-mediated disorders. Whole-study findings and limits: The multiple sclerosis repertoire cluster had no clinical or MRI correlate.

The CDR3 consists of 14 residues. Per the germline V gene, CDR1 is MDHEN and CDR2 is SYDVKM. V shed 3 bases and J shed 7 bases, with 15 bases lying between them. MiXCR, applied by TCRdb to the 5' RACE reads, yields one record per CDR3 protein. The sample has 65,000 to 90,000 distinct CDR3 sequences; around 4.6% are singletons. This clonotype was recorded at least ten times. Its antigen remains unidentified. Libraries used 2 million unsorted PBMCs kept frozen in RNAlater. The TCR originated in a woman aged 25-40 years with multiple sclerosis. The sample was PBMCs. The chain is built from TRBV28 and TRBJ1-1, with TRBD1 as a possible D gene (5 bases). The CDR3 region has the DNA TGTGCCAGCAGTTTCCCCTCAGGGCTCGGTGAAGCTTTCTTT. This encodes CASSFPSGLGEAFF.